These 15 T cell receptor beta chains were sequenced from one sample in a study of post-analysis software for immune sequencing data (dated by TCRdb to 2014 to 2015). The investigation overall reported the following: Four to six TRBV segments, including TRBV5-6, TRBV5-1 and TRBV20-1, were significantly more frequent in patients than controls.

The antigens these receptors bind are not known. Library preparation used PCR. Reads for this sample came from an Illumina HiSeq 2500. To reduce PCR and sequencing biases, unique molecular identifiers were incorporated into the TCR beta cDNA libraries. TCRdb ran its own pipeline on the public reads, namely fastp trimming at Q25 and MiXCR clone calling, and kept in-frame beta chains. One record per CDR3 amino acid sequence lists the most common genes and DNA. The sample has 750,000 to 950,000 distinct CDR3 sequences on record, about 53% of them singletons. The top ten hold 4.6% of the sample. The source material was blood. Source of these receptors: a girl aged 10 to 17 with multiple sclerosis.

This clonotype was seen more than once but under ten times. This chain uses TRBV5-1 with TRBJ1-5; D is ambiguous. Germline values: CDR1 SGHRS, CDR2 YFSETQ. The CDR3 runs 14 residues. V was clipped by 0 bases and J by 9 bases, with 13 bases between them. The CDR3 DNA follows: TGCGCCAGCAGCTTGGGACCGCCGGAGGGGCCCCAGCATTTT. Protein: CASSLGPPEGPQHF.

CDR3 bases: TGTGCCAGCAGCGTAGGAGCGACACCGGGCTATGGCTACACCTTC. It specifies CASSVGATPGYGYTF. The chain couples TRBV9 to TRBJ1-2; D is unclear. The CDR3 consists of 15 residues. CDR1 is SGDLS, CDR2 YYNGEE, per germline. Trimming pared 0 bases from V and 4 bases from J, leaving 13 bases between.

This clonotype was seen a few times. V gene TRBV12-3 or TRBV12-4 combines with J gene TRBJ2-1; D is uncertain. V was trimmed by 5 bases and J by 7 bases, leaving 12 bases between them. The CDR3 is 13 residues long. In DNA form, the CDR3 reads TGTGCCAGCAGTACCGGGCGACTTAATGAGCAGTTCTTC. This translates into CASSTGRLNEQFF.

This chain links TRBV7-2 with TRBJ2-3, with D perhaps matching TRBD1 (5 bases). The V end was cut by 3 bases, the J end by 0 bases, with 7 bases between. Germline CDR1 SGHTA, CDR2 FQGNSA. The length of the CDR3 is 14 residues. The CDR3 spells CASSLTASTDTQYF. The CDR3 coding sequence is TGTGCCAGCAGCTTGACAGCTAGCACAGATACGCAGTATTTT.

This rearrangement joins TRBV10-3 to TRBJ2-7; D may be TRBD2 (5 bases). Trimming shortened V by 4 bases and J by 6 bases, and 19 bases separated the two germline ends. This CDR3 is 15 amino acids long. CDR1 is ENHRY and CDR2 is SYGVKD in the germline V gene. The CDR3 reads CAISAVRSLEGEQYF. The DNA for the CDR3 is TGTGCCATCAGTGCGGTGCGTAGTCTTGAGGGCGAGCAGTACTTC.

The chain combines TRBV9 with TRBJ2-5, with D possibly being TRBD2 (7 bases). The CDR3 is made up of 15 amino acids. Germline assignment: CDR1 SGDLS and CDR2 YYNGEE. The V end was cut by 1 base, the J end by 5 bases, with 15 bases between. The CDR3 region is CASSVSGGQGETQYF. CDR3 DNA: TGTGCCAGCAGCGTATCGGGGGGCCAGGGTGAGACCCAGTACTTC.

J is TRBJ1-1 and V is TRBV12-3 or TRBV12-4; a possible D gene is TRBD1 (5 bases). This CDR3 has 14 amino acids. Trimming cost V 6 bases and J 0 bases, with 11 bases left between them. This CDR3 reads CASSRRTLNTEAFF. DNA for the CDR3: TGTGCCAGCAGCCGTAGGACATTGAACACTGAAGCTTTCTTT.

The chain has TRBV5-1 and TRBJ2-3; no clear D. This CDR3 region has 14 residues. Germline-derived CDR1 and CDR2 are SGHRS and YFSETQ. Trimming took 4 bases from V and 2 from J, leaving 11 bases between them. The CDR3 loop is CASSLLEFTDTQYF. The CDR3, as DNA: TGCGCCAGCAGCCTCCTCGAATTCACAGATACGCAGTATTTT.

The chain joins TRBV28 to TRBJ2-3, with D perhaps TRBD1 (6 bases). Germline V gene data show CDR1 as MDHEN and CDR2 as SYDVKM. This CDR3 is built from 14 residues. Trimming took 7 bases from V and 9 from J, leaving 20 bases between them. CDR3 sequence (DNA): TGTGCCAGCACCTACGCGACATCAGGGGTAACGCAGTATTTT. It encodes CASTYATSGVTQYF.

About this clonotype: A read error may produce the germline difference seen at one junction end. The rearrangement uses TRBV5-1 and TRBJ2-1; 7 positions agree with TRBD2. Germline CDR1 is SGHRS and CDR2 is YFSETQ. The CDR3 length is 14 residues. The CDR3 DNA is TGCGCCGGCAGCCAGCCTAGCGGCCACAATGAGCAGTTCTTC. It translates to CAGSQPSGHNEQFF. The complete variable domain, with remaining parts taken from reference TRBV5-1 and TRBJ2-1, reads KAGVTQTPRYLIKTRGQQVTLSCSPISGHRSVSWYQQTPGQGLQFLFEYFSETQRNKGNFPGRFSGRQFSNSRSEMNVSTLELGDSALYLCAGSQPSGHNEQFFGPGTRLTVL.

V usage is TRBV29-1 and J usage is TRBJ1-4; 7 nucleotides agree with TRBD1. Germline loops: CDR1 SQVTM, CDR2 ANQGSEA. With V trimmed by 4 bases and J by 7 bases, 6 bases remained unmatched. The CDR3 consists of 13 residues. In DNA form, the CDR3 reads TGCAGCGTTGCCCAGGGGGTTCGTGAAAAACTGTTTTTT. Its translation: CSVAQGVREKLFF.

The V call is TRBV5-6, the J call TRBJ2-7; TRBD1 matches at 8 bases. With V trimmed by 4 bases and J by 3 bases, 15 bases remained unmatched. This CDR3 is built from 17 residues. The germline CDR1 and CDR2 sequences are SGHDT and YYEEEE. The CDR3 region is CASSRTGNGSSLYEQYF. For the CDR3, the DNA is TGTGCCAGCAGCAGGACAGGGAATGGCTCCTCTCTCTACGAGCAGTACTTC.

The chain employs TRBV20-1 and TRBJ1-1, with D tentatively TRBD1 (5 bases). V lost 5 bases, J lost 5 bases, and 15 bases lay in between. The germline V gene encodes CDR1 DFQATT and CDR2 SNEGSKA (reference sequence). CDR3 length equals 13 residues. The CDR3 DNA reads TGCAGTGCTCACTCCGGGACCGGGACTGAAGCTTTCTTT. This sequence encodes CSAHSGTGTEAFF.

V usage is TRBV29-1 and J usage is TRBJ2-3; no definite D call. The CDR3 runs to 12 residues. Germline values: CDR1 SQVTM, CDR2 ANQGSEA. Trimming shortened V by 0 bases and J by 4 bases, and 5 bases separated the two germline ends. The DNA of the CDR3 is TGCAGCGTTGAAGATCTTCCAGATACGCAGTATTTT. Protein: CSVEDLPDTQYF.

This chain uses TRBV29-1 with TRBJ2-3, with D perhaps TRBD2 (5 bases). V was cut by 3 bases and J by 0 bases, with 10 bases left in between. Germline V CDR1 and CDR2: SQVTM, ANQGSEA. There are 14 residues in the CDR3. CDR3 sequence: CSVDTGFSTDTQYF. CDR3 DNA sequence: TGCAGCGTTGACACGGGGTTTAGCACAGATACGCAGTATTTT.